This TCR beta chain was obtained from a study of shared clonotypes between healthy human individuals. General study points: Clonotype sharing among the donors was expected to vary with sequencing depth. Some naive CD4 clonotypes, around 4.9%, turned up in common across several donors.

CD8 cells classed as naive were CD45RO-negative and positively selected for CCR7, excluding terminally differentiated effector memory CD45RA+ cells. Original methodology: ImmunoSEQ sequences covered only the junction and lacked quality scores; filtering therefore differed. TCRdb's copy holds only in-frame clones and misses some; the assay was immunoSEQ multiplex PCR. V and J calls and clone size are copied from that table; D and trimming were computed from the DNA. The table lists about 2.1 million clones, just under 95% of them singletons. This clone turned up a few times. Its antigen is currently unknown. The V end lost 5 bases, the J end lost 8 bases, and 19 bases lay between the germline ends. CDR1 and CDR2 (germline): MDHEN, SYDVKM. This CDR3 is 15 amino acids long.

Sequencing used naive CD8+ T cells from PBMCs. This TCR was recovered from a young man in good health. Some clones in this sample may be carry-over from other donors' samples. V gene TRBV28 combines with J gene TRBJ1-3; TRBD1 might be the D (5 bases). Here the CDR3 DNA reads TGTGCCAGCAGTCCTCCTAGGGACTTAACAGACACCATATATTTT. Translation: CASSPPRDLTDTIYF.